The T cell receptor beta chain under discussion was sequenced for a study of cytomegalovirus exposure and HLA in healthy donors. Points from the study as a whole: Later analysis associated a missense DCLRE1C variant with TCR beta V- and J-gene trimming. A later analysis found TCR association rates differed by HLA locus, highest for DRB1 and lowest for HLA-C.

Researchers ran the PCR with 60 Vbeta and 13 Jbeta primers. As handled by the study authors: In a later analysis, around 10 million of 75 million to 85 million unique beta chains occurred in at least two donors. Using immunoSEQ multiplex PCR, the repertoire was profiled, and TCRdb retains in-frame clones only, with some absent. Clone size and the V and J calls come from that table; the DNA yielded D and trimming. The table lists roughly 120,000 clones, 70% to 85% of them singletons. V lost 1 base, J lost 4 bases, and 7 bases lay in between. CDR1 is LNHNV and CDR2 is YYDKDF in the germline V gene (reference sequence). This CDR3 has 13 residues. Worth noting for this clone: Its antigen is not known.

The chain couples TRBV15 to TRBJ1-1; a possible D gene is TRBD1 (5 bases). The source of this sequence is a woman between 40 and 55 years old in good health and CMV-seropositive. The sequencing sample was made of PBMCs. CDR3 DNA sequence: TGTGCCACCAGCAGAGTTGGGGCCACTGAAGCTTTCTTT. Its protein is CATSRVGATEAFF. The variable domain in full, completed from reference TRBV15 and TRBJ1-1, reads DAMVIQNPRYQVTQFGKPVTLSCSQTLNHNVMYWYQQKSSQAPKLLFHYYDKDFNNEADTPDNFQSRRPNTSFCFLDIRSPGLGDTAMYLCATSRVGATEAFFGQGTRLTVV.